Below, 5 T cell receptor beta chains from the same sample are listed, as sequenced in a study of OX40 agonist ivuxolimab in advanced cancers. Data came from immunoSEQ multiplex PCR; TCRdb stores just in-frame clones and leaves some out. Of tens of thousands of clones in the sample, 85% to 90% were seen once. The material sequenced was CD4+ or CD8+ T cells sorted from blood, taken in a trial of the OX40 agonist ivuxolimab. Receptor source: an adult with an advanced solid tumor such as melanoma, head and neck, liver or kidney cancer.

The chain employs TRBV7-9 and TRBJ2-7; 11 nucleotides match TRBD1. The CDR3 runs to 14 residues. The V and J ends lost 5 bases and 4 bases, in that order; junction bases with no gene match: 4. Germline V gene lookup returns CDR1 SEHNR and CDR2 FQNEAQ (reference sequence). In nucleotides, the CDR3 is TGTGCCAGCAGCAGGGACAGGGGGAAATACGAGCAGTACTTC. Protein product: CASSRDRGKYEQYF.

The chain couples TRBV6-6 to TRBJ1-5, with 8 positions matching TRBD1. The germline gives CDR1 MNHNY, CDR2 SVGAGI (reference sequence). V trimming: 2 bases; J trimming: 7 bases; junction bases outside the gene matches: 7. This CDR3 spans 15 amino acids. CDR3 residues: CASSYSQGALQPQHF. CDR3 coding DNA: TGTGCCAGCAGTTACAGTCAGGGGGCCTTGCAGCCCCAGCATTTT.

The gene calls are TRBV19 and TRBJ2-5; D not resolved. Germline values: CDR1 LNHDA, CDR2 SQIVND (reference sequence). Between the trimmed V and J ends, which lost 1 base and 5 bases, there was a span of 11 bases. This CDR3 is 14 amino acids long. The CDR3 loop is CASSIGLFGETQYF. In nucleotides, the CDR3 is TGTGCCAGTAGTATAGGCCTTTTCGGGGAGACCCAGTACTTC.

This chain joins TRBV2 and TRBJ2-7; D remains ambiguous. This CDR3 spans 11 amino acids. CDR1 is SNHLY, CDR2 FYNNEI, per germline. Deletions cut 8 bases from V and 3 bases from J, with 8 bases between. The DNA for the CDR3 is TGTGCCAGCGTGGCAGACTACGAGCAGTACTTC. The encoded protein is CASVADYEQYF.

The CDR3: CATIGGDGNTIYF. CDR3 in DNA: TGTGCCACCATCGGAGGGGATGGAAACACCATATATTTT. This chain links TRBV21-1 with TRBJ1-3. TRBV21-1 counts as a pseudogene. The length of the CDR3 is 13 residues.